The T cell receptor beta chain under discussion was sequenced for a study of shared clonotypes between healthy human individuals. Study overall: A donor's plate count was three for CD4 naive and three for CD4 memory; CD8 naive had two and CD8 memory one. Notes on the study in general: Against clonotypes common to all four donors, non-shared ones had lower generation probabilities.

With respect to this clone: Antigen: not known.

Naive-designated CD8 cells lacked CD45RO, were positively enriched for CCR7, and omitted terminally differentiated effector memory CD45RA+ cells. The trim removed 2 bases at V and 2 bases at J, leaving 8 bases unmatched. The germline CDR1 and CDR2 sequences are PRHDT and FYEKMQ (reference sequence). The CDR3 has 16 amino acids. Clones were read by immunoSEQ multiplex PCR, and TCRdb kept only the in-frame ones, dropping some. This sample has nearly 2 million clones, with over 85% found just once. V gene TRBV13 combines with J gene TRBJ1-2, with 7 bases matching TRBD1. The sequence was obtained from a man aged 18 to 30 in good health. The sequencing input was naive CD8+ T cells sorted from blood. The CDR3 bases are TGTGCCAGCAGCTTATCTTTCACAGGGGTGAACTATGGCTACACCTTC. As protein: CASSLSFTGVNYGYTF.